The clone carrying this T cell receptor beta chain was recorded only once. Generated by immunoSEQ multiplex PCR, the TCRdb table keeps only in-frame clones and is missing some. The table has tens of thousands of clones, roughly 96% seen once. The source of the sample is a study of monozygotic twins with cystic fibrosis. J gave up 0 bases and V 3 bases, and 7 bases lay outside the gene matches. CDR1 SGHAT and CDR2 FQNNGV come from the germline V gene. The CDR3 runs to 18 residues. This chain uses TRBV11-2 with TRBJ2-6; 8 bases fit TRBD2. This TCR was recovered from a girl aged 2 to 10 with cystic fibrosis. Input material: blood. The CDR3 sequence is CASSLLAGQSSGANVLTF. In nucleotides, the CDR3 is TGTGCCAGCAGCTTGTTAGCGGGGCAGAGCTCTGGGGCCAACGTCCTGACTTTC.